This entry is about one TCR beta chain. The entry originates in a study of TIL therapy for anti-PD-1-resistant metastatic lung cancer. For the study at large: Tumors had a median PD-L1 proportion score of about 6%. Half of patients were current or former smokers. Median tumor mutation burden was 1.5 mutations per megabase.

Sequencing used immunoSEQ v3. Sequencing depth was approximately 2 million read pairs for survey level, roughly 5-6 million for deep. Profiled with immunoSEQ multiplex PCR; TCRdb holds only in-frame clones, not every one. The sample has 60,000 or so clones; approximately 69% are singletons. V was pared by 4 bases and J by 1 base, with 14 bases between. CDR1 is SNHLY, CDR2 FYNNEI, per germline. The CDR3 runs to 15 residues. Time point of the sample: pre-treatment sample, taken before nivolumab and TIL therapy. The specimen was blood, collected at baseline. The source is a person aged 25 to 80 with non-small cell lung cancer. The chain employs TRBV2 and TRBJ2-7, with D maybe TRBD1 (5 bases). CDR3 nucleotides: TGTGCCAGCAGTGCTGGCAGGGTGGTGTCCTACGAGCAGTACTTC. Translation gives CASSAGRVVSYEQYF.